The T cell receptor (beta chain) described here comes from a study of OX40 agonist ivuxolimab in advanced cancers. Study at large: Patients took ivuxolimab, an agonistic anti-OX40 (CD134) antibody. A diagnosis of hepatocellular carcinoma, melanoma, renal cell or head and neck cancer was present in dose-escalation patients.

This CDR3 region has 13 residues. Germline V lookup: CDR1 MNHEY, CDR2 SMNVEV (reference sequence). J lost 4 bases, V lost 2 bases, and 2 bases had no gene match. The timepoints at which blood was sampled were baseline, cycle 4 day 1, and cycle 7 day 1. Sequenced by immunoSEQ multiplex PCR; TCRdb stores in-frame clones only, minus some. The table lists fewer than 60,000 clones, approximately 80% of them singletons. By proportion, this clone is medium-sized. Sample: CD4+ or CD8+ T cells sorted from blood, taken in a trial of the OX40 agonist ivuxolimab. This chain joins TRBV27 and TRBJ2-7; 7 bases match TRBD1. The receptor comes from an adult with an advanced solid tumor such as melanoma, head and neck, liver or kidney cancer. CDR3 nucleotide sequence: TGTGCCAGCAGTTTAGTACAGGGGTACGAGCAGTACTTC. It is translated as CASSLVQGYEQYF.